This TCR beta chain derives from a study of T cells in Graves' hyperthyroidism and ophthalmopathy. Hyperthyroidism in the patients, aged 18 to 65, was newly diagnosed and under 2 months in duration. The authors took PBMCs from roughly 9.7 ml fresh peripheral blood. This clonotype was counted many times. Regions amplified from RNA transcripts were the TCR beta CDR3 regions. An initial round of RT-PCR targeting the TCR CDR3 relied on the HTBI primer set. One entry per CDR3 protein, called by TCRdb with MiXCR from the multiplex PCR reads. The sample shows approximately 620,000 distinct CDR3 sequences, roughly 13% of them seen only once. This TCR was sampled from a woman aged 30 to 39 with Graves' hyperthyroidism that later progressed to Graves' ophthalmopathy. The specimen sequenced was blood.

CDR3 bases: TGTGCCAGCAGTTCCCACAGGGGGAGAACTGAAGCTTTCTTT. Its protein product is CASSSHRGRTEAFF. This rearrangement joins TRBV27 to TRBJ1-1; 8 bases fit TRBD1. Trimming took 4 bases from V and 5 from J; bases not matched to a gene: 6. The CDR3 extends over 14 amino acids. CDR1 is MNHEY and CDR2 is SMNVEV in the germline V gene (reference sequence).